A selection of T cell receptor beta chains follows, all from one sample in a study of blood T cell repertoires in COVID-19. Sequenced by immunoSEQ multiplex PCR; TCRdb stores in-frame clones only, minus some. The table includes a few hundred thousand clones, around 87% detected once. Sequenced sample: peripheral blood. The receptors stem from a woman under 40 with COVID-19, enrolled during active disease. The CDR3 runs from the conserved cysteine through the conserved F or W. The D gene is left open where the match is weak. The size entry is marked missing in some rows and otherwise reads once, few, many or a size class.

clone size	D gene	V gene	J gene	CDR3 protein	CDR3 DNA
.	TRBD1	TRBV18	TRBJ1-3	CASSTTGVTSGNTIYF	TGTGCCAGCTCCACGACAGGGGTTACTTCTGGAAACACCATATATTTT
.	TRBD1	TRBV4-3	TRBJ2-6	CASSQRQGVGANVLTF	TGCGCCAGCAGCCAACGACAGGGGGTTGGGGCCAACGTCCTGACTTTC
.	.	TRBV11-2	TRBJ2-1	CASSLGGGDRYNEQFF	TGTGCCAGCAGCTTAGGAGGGGGGGACAGGTACAATGAGCAGTTCTTC
.	.	TRBV7-9	TRBJ2-7	CASQPGEIPYEQYF	TGTGCCAGTCAACCGGGAGAAATCCCCTACGAGCAGTACTTC
few	.	TRBV11-3	TRBJ2-7	CASSADSYEQYF	TGTGCCAGCAGCGCCGACAGCTACGAGCAGTACTTC
.	.	TRBV7-2	TRBJ2-7	CASSLERGSTYEQYF	TGTGCCAGCAGCTTAGAGCGTGGGAGCACCTACGAGCAGTACTTC
.	TRBD2	TRBV11-2	TRBJ2-3	CASSSWASGRVTDTQYF	TGTGCCAGCAGCTCATGGGCTAGCGGGAGGGTAACAGATACGCAGTATTTT
.	TRBD2	TRBV6-4	TRBJ2-3	CASAPLAGGWDTQYF	TGTGCCAGCGCCCCCCTAGCGGGGGGGTGGGATACGCAGTATTTT
.	TRBD1	TRBV5-1	TRBJ2-2	CASSTRGPGELFF	TGCGCCAGCAGCACCAGGGGGCCGGGGGAGCTGTTTTTT
.	.	TRBV5-1	TRBJ2-3	CASSLPLAASTDTQYF	TGCGCCAGCAGCTTGCCTTTAGCTGCTAGCACAGATACGCAGTATTTT
.	.	TRBV30	TRBJ2-5	CAWGQGLSVGEETQYF	TGTGCCTGGGGGCAGGGACTTTCTGTTGGGGAAGAGACCCAGTACTTC
.	TRBD1	TRBV2	TRBJ1-1	CAGAWDRDMNTEAFF	TGTGCCGGGGCGTGGGACAGGGACATGAACACTGAAGCTTTCTTT
.	.	TRBV6-5	TRBJ1-3	CASSYSHDQRGNTIYF	TGTGCCAGCAGTTACTCCCACGATCAGAGGGGAAACACCATATATTTT
.	.	TRBV4-2	TRBJ1-1	CASSRESVNTEAFF	TGTGCCAGCAGCCGAGAGTCAGTGAACACTGAAGCTTTCTTT
.	.	TRBV1	TRBJ2-7	CTSSQEWDRAPYEQYF	TGCACCAGCAGCCAAGAGTGGGACAGGGCACCCTACGAGCAGTACTTC
.	.	TRBV3-1/TRBV3-2	TRBJ2-1	CASSPRGYGEQFF	TGTGCCAGCAGCCCCAGGGGCTACGGTGAGCAGTTCTTC
.	.	TRBV2	TRBJ1-5	CASSEEAANQPQHF	TGTGCCAGCAGTGAAGAGGCGGCCAATCAGCCCCAGCATTTT
.	.	TRBV19	TRBJ2-1	CASMRRNSYNEQFF	TGTGCCAGTATGAGGCGGAACTCCTACAATGAGCAGTTCTTC
once	TRBD1	TRBV3-1/TRBV3-2	TRBJ2-5	CASSPETGMETQYF	TGTGCCAGCAGCCCAGAGACAGGGATGGAGACCCAGTACTTC
once	TRBD2	TRBV27	TRBJ2-3	CASTRTSGSSDTQYF	TGTGCCAGCACGAGGACTAGCGGGAGCTCAGATACGCAGTATTTT
.	.	TRBV7-2	TRBJ1-5	CASSLVAVNQPQHF	TGTGCCAGCAGCTTAGTGGCGGTCAATCAGCCCCAGCATTTT
.	TRBD2	TRBV5-1	TRBJ2-7	CASGLTSGAPYEQYF	TGCGCCAGCGGTCTGACTAGCGGGGCACCCTACGAGCAGTACTTC
.	.	TRBV5-1	TRBJ2-3	CASSLAGTSSTDTQYF	TGCGCCAGCAGCTTGGCCGGGACTTCTAGCACAGATACGCAGTATTTT
once	TRBD2	TRBV6-1	TRBJ2-4	CASSEGGEGPKNIQYF	TGTGCCAGCAGTGAAGGTGGGGAGGGACCCAAAAACATTCAGTACTTC
.	.	TRBV4-1	TRBJ2-6	CASRESEGSGANVLTF	TGCGCCAGCAGGGAGTCGGAGGGCTCTGGGGCCAACGTCCTGACTTTC
.	TRBD1	TRBV4-1	TRBJ1-2	CASSGAGGYGYTF	TGCGCCAGCAGCGGGGCAGGGGGATATGGCTACACCTTC
.	TRBD1	TRBV5-1	TRBJ1-1	CASSLGQGFVIGEAFF	TGCGCCAGCAGCCTAGGACAGGGGTTTGTTATCGGTGAAGCTTTCTTT
.	.	TRBV7-6	TRBJ2-7	CASSDWGRSLGEQYF	TGTGCCAGCAGCGACTGGGGCAGATCCCTTGGCGAGCAGTACTTC
.	.	TRBV5-1	TRBJ1-4	CASNLGSGEKLFF	TGCGCCAGCAACTTGGGGTCGGGGGAAAAACTGTTTTTT
.	.	TRBV12-3/TRBV12-4	TRBJ1-2	CASSLDYYYGYTF	TGTGCCAGCAGTTTAGATTACTACTATGGCTACACCTTC
.	.	TRBV4-2	TRBJ1-4	CASSTGLRDEKLFF	TGTGCCAGCAGTACAGGGCTGCGGGATGAAAAACTGTTTTTT
.	.	TRBV24-1	TRBJ2-1	CATSDSVRDILYNEQFF	TGTGCCACCAGTGACTCCGTCCGGGACATATTATACAATGAGCAGTTCTTC
.	.	TRBV7-2	TRBJ2-5	CASSSWRQTQYF	TGTGCCAGCAGCTCTTGGAGGCAGACCCAGTACTTC
.	.	TRBV5-4	TRBJ1-1	CASSTRGTMNTEAFF	TGTGCCAGCAGCACCCGGGGAACGATGAACACTGAAGCTTTCTTT
.	.	TRBV9	TRBJ2-1	CASSVLTSSDNEQFF	TGTGCCAGCAGCGTACTTACTAGCAGCGACAATGAGCAGTTCTTC
.	.	TRBV7-6	TRBJ2-6	CASSLQGGSGANVLTF	TGTGCCAGCAGCTTACAGGGGGGATCTGGGGCCAACGTCCTGACTTTC
.	.	TRBV5-4	TRBJ2-5	CASTKGGGETQYF	TGTGCCAGCACCAAAGGGGGTGGAGAGACCCAGTACTTC
.	.	TRBV12-3/TRBV12-4	TRBJ2-7	CASSRVAYEQYF	TGTGCCAGCAGTCGAGTGGCCTACGAGCAGTACTTC
.	.	TRBV5-6	TRBJ2-7	CASSLAPWSSYEQYF	TGTGCCAGCAGCTTGGCGCCATGGAGCTCCTACGAGCAGTACTTC
.	TRBD1	TRBV6-6	TRBJ2-2	CASSPGTGVTTGELFF	TGTGCCAGCAGTCCGGGGACAGGGGTTACCACCGGGGAGCTGTTTTTT
.	.	TRBV9	TRBJ2-3	CASSVLNTDTQYF	TGTGCCAGCAGCGTACTAAACACAGATACGCAGTATTTT
.	.	TRBV30	TRBJ2-5	CAWSVQEQETQYF	TGTGCCTGGAGTGTACAGGAACAAGAGACCCAGTACTTC
.	TRBD2	TRBV7-9	TRBJ2-2	CASSLTGTRGTGELFF	TGTGCCAGCAGCTTGACCGGGACTAGGGGCACCGGGGAGCTGTTTTTT
once	.	TRBV18	TRBJ2-7	CASSPENLYEQYF	TGTGCCAGCTCACCGGAGAATCTGTACGAGCAGTACTTC
.	.	TRBV2	TRBJ1-2	CASSQDYGYTF	TGTGCCAGCAGTCAGGATTATGGCTACACCTTC
.	TRBD2	TRBV7-3	TRBJ2-3	CASSSLATTDTQYF	TGTGCCAGCAGTTCACTAGCGACCACAGATACGCAGTATTTT
.	TRBD2	TRBV28	TRBJ2-5	CASSLGLAGPKETQYF	TGTGCCAGCAGCTTAGGACTAGCGGGGCCAAAAGAGACCCAGTACTTC
.	TRBD2	TRBV30	TRBJ2-1	CAWSSGRTSEQFF	TGTGCCTGGAGTAGCGGGAGAACCAGTGAGCAGTTCTTC
.	TRBD2	TRBV3-1/TRBV3-2	TRBJ2-7	CASSRGTSSYEQYF	TGTGCCAGCAGCCGCGGGACTAGCAGCTACGAGCAGTACTTC
.	.	TRBV9	TRBJ1-6	CASSPHTGGTRGSPLHF	TGTGCCAGCAGCCCACACACCGGGGGGACGCGAGGTTCACCCCTCCACTTT
once	.	TRBV10-3	TRBJ1-4	CAIGRGSPRGEKLFF	TGTGCCATCGGCCGGGGATCCCCGCGAGGTGAAAAACTGTTTTTT
.	TRBD2	TRBV12-5	TRBJ2-5	CASGSGLAGLETQYF	TGTGCTAGTGGTTCGGGACTAGCCGGTTTAGAGACCCAGTACTTC
.	TRBD1	TRBV18	TRBJ2-6	CASSPPDRAGANVLTF	TGTGCCAGCTCACCACCCGACAGGGCTGGGGCCAACGTCCTGACTTTC